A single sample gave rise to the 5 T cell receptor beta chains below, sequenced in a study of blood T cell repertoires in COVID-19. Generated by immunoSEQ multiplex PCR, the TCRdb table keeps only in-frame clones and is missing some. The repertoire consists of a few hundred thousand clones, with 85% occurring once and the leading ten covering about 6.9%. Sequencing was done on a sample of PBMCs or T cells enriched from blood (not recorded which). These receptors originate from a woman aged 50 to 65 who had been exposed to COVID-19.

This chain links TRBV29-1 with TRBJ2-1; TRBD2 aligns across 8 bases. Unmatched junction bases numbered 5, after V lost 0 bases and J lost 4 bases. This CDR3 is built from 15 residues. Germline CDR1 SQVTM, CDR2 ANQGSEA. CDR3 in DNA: TGCAGCGTTGAAGAAAGCGGGGGTGGGTACAATGAGCAGTTCTTC. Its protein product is CSVEESGGGYNEQFF.

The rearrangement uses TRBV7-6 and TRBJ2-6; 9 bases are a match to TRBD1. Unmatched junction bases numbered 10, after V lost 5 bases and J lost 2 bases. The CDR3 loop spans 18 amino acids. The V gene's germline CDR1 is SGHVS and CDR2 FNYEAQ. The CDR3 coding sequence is TGTGCCAGCAGCCCCTCTCGGACAGGGGCGCCTGGGGCCAACGTCCTGACTTTC. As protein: CASSPSRTGAPGANVLTF. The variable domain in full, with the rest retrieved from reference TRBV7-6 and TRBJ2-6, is GAGVSQSPRYKVTKRGQDVALRCDPISGHVSLYWYRQALGQGPEFLTYFNYEAQQDKSGLPNDRFSAERPEGSISTLTIQRTEQRDSAMYRCASSPSRTGAPGANVLTFGAGSRLTVL.

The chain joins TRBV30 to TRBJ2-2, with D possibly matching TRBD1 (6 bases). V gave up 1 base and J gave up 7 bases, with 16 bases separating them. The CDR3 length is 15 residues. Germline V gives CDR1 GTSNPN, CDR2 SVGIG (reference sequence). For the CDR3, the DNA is TGTGCCTGGAGTGGGATCCAGGGGCTAGTCGGGGAGCTGTTTTTT. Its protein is CAWSGIQGLVGELFF.

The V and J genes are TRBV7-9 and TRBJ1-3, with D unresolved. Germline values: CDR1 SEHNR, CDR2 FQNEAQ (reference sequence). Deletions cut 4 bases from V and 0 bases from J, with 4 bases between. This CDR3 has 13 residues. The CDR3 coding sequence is TGTGCCAGCAGCTACAACTCTGGAAACACCATATATTTT. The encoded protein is CASSYNSGNTIYF.

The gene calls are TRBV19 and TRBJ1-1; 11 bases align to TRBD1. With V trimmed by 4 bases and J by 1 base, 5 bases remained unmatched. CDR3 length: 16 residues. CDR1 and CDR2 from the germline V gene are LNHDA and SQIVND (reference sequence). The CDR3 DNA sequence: TGTGCCAGTAGTAGAAGAGGGACAGGGGGGAACACTGAAGCTTTCTTT. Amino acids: CASSRRGTGGNTEAFF.